Presented here are 4 T cell receptor beta chains from one specimen sequenced in a study of cytomegalovirus exposure and HLA in healthy donors. Use of 60 Vbeta and 13 Jbeta primers characterized the PCR. Libraries were prepared by immunoSEQ multiplex PCR; TCRdb keeps only in-frame clonotypes and omits some of them. The sample holds about 130,000 clones; 75% to 90% are singletons and the top ten take 7.5% to 9.5%. The sequenced material came from PBMCs. The receptor set was obtained from a man between 25 and 39 years old in good health and CMV-seropositive.

This clone has a single count. V usage is TRBV19 and J usage is TRBJ2-1, with D possibly being TRBD1 (5 bases). CDR3 length: 14 amino acids. The V gene lost 4 bases and the J gene lost 7 bases, with 14 bases spanning the gap. Germline V gives CDR1 LNHDA, CDR2 SQIVND (reference sequence). The CDR3 region is CASSTVTDYNEQFF. CDR3 DNA: TGTGCCAGTAGTACAGTGACAGATTATAATGAGCAGTTCTTC.

This chain joins TRBV9 and TRBJ1-6; 12 bases match TRBD1. The trim removed 0 bases at V and 10 bases at J, leaving 2 bases unmatched. Germline-derived CDR1 and CDR2 are SGDLS and YYNGEE. The CDR3 length is 15 residues. CDR3 loop: CASSVEGQGASPLHF. The CDR3 bases are TGTGCCAGCAGCGTAGAGGGACAGGGGGCCTCACCCCTCCACTTT. The full variable domain, its missing parts supplied by reference TRBV9 and TRBJ1-6, is DSGVTQTPKHLITATGQRVTLRCSPRSGDLSVYWYQQSLDQGLQFLIQYYNGEERAKGNILERFSAQQFPDLHSELNLSSLELGDSALYFCASSVEGQGASPLHFGNGTRLTVT.

This rearrangement joins TRBV6-1 to TRBJ2-7; 9 bases line up with TRBD1. J was trimmed by 3 bases and V by 7 bases; bases with no gene match: 10. This CDR3 is 15 amino acids long. The germline gives CDR1 MNHNS, CDR2 SASEGT. CDR3 sequence: CASISGQGSFYEQYF. The CDR3 DNA sequence: TGTGCCAGCATTAGCGGACAGGGGTCGTTCTACGAGCAGTACTTC.

The rearrangement joins TRBV7-6 to TRBJ1-2, with D hard to call. The V end lost 1 base, the J end lost 5 bases, and 8 bases lay between the germline ends. CDR1 is SGHVS, CDR2 FNYEAQ, per germline. The CDR3 spans 13 residues. As DNA, the CDR3 is TGTGCCAGCAGCTTAGGAAGCCAATATGGCTACACCTTC. Protein product: CASSLGSQYGYTF.